This TCR beta chain was captured by sequencing in a study of blood T cell repertoires in COVID-19. Study-wide background: From T cells, B-cell-depleted T cells, or PBMCs came the material, which was cDNA or gDNA.

This clone appeared a single time. The ends lost 0 bases at V and 5 bases at J; junction bases unmatched: 1. The germline gives CDR1 ENHRY, CDR2 SYGVKD. The CDR3 has 14 residues. Using immunoSEQ multiplex PCR, the repertoire was profiled, and TCRdb retains in-frame clones only, with some absent. The sample consists of 6,500 to 9,000 clones, 86% of them appearing once. The receptor was isolated from a woman aged 60-70 years with active COVID-19. Input material: peripheral blood. The chain recombines TRBV10-3 with TRBJ2-5; 9 nucleotides agree with TRBD2. This CDR3 is CAISESAGGETQYF. The CDR3 nucleotides read TGTGCCATCAGTGAGTCAGCGGGGGGCGAGACCCAGTACTTC.